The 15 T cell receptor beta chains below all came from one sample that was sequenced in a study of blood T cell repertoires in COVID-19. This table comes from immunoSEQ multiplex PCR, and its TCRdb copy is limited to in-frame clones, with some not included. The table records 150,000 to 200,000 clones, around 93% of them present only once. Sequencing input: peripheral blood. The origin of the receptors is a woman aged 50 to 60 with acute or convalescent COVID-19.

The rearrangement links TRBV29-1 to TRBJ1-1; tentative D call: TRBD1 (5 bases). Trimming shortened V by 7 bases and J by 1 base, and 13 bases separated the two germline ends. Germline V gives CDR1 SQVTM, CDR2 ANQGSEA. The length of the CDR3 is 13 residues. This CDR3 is CSADTQGNTEAFF. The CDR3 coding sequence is TGCAGCGCTGATACCCAGGGGAACACTGAAGCTTTCTTT.

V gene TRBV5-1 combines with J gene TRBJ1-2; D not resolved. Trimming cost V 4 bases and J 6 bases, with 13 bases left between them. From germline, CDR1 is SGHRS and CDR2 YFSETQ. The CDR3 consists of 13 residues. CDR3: CASSPGQKDGYTF. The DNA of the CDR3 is TGCGCCAGCAGCCCTGGGCAGAAGGATGGCTACACCTTC.

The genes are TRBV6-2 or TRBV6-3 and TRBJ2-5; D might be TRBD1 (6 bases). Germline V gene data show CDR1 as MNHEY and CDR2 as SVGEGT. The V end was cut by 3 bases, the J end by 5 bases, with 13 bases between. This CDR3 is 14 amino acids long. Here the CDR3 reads CASSYPGQRETQYF. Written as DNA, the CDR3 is TGTGCCAGCAGTTATCCCGGACAGAGGGAGACCCAGTACTTC.

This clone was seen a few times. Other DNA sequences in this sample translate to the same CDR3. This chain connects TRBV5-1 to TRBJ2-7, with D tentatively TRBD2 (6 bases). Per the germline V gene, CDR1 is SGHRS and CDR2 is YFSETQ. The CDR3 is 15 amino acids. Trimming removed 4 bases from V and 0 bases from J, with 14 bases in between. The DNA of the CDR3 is TGCGCCAGCAGCCTTGGGGGGACTGCCTCCTACGAGCAGTACTTC. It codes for CASSLGGTASYEQYF.

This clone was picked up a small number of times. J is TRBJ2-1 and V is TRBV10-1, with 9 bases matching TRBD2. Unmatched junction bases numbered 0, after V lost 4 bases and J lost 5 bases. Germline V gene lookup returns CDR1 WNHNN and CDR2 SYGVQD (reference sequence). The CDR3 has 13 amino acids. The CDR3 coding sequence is TGCGCCAGCAGTGGACTAGCGGACAATGAGCAGTTCTTC. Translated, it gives CASSGLADNEQFF.

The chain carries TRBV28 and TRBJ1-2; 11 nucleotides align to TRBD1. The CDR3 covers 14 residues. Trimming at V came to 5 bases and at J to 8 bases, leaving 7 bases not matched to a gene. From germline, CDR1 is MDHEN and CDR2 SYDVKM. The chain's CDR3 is CASSRTGGVRGYTF. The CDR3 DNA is TGTGCCAGCAGTAGGACAGGGGGCGTGAGAGGCTACACCTTC.

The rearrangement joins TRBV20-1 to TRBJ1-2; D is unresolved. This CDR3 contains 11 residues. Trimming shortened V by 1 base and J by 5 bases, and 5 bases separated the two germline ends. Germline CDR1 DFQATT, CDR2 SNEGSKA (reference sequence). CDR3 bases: TGCAGTGCTAGAGCTGAGTATGGCTACACCTTC. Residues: CSARAEYGYTF.

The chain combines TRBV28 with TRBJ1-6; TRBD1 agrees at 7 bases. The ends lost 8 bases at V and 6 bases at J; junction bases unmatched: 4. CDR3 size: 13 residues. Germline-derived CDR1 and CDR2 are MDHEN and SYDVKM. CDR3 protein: CASGQGGNSPLHF. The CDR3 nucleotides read TGTGCCAGCGGTCAGGGGGGTAATTCACCCCTCCACTTT.

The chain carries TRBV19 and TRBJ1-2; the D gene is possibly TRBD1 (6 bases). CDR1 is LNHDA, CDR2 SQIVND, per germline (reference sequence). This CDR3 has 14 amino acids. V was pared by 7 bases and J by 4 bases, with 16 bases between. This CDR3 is CASTDRFFFYGYTF. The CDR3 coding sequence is TGTGCCAGTACGGACAGATTTTTTTTCTATGGCTACACCTTC.

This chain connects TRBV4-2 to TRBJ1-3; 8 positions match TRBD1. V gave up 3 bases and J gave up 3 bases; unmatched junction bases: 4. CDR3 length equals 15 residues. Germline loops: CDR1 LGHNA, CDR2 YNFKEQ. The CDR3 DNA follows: TGTGCCAGCAGCCACGGACAGGGAAGTGGAAACACCATATATTTT. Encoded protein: CASSHGQGSGNTIYF.

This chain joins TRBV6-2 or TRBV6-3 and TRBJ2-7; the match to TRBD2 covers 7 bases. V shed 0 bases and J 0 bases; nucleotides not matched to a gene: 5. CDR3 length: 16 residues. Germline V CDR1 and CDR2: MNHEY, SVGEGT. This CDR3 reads CASSYSSSGTSYEQYF. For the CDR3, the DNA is TGTGCCAGCAGTTACTCGTCAAGCGGGACCTCCTACGAGCAGTACTTC.

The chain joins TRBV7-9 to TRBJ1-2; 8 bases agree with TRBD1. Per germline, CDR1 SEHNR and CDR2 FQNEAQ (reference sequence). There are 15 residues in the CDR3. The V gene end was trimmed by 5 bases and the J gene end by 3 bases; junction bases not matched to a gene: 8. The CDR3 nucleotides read TGTGCCAGCAGCACGGACAGGGACGTAGACTATGGCTACACCTTC. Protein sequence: CASSTDRDVDYGYTF. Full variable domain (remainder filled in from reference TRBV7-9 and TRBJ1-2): DTGVSQNPRHKITKRGQNVTFRCDPISEHNRLYWYRQTLGQGPEFLTYFQNEAQLEKSRLLSDRFSAERPKGSFSTLEIQRTEQGDSAMYLCASSTDRDVDYGYTFGSGTRLTVV.

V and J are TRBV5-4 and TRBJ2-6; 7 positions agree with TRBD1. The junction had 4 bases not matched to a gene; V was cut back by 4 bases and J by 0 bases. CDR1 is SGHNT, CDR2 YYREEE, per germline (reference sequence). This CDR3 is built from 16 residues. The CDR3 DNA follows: TGTGCCAGCAGCACTGGACAGGCCTCTGGGGCCAACGTCCTGACTTTC. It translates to CASSTGQASGANVLTF.

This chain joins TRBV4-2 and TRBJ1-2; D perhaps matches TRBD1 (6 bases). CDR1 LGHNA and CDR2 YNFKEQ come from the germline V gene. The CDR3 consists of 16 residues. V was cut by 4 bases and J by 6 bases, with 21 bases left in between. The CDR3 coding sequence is TGTGCCAGCAGCCCCCCGGACAGCGCGAGTTTCCATGGCTACACCTTC. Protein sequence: CASSPPDSASFHGYTF.

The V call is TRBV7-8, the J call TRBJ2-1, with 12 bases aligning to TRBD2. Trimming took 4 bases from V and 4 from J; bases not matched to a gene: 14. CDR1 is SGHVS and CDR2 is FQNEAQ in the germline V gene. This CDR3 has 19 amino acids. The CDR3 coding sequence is TGTGCCAGCAGCTCCCCTTGGGCTGGACTAGCGGGGAGTTACAATGAGCAGTTCTTC. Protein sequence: CASSSPWAGLAGSYNEQFF. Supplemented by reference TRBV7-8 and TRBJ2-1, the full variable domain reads GAGVSQSPRYKVAKRGQDVALRCDPISGHVSLFWYQQALGQGPEFLTYFQNEAQLDKSGLPSDRFFAERPEGSVSTLKIQRTQQEDSAVYLCASSSPWAGLAGSYNEQFFGPGTRLTVL.